Following are 28 T cell receptor beta chains from one sample sequenced in a study of beta chain features in type 1 diabetes. As every portion of the isolated RNA was reverse transcribed, the sequencing read expressed TCRB transcripts. The protocol was immunoSEQ multiplex PCR, while the TCRdb copy is restricted to in-frame clones and leaves out a portion. The sample holds hundreds of thousands of clones, about an eighth seen once. These receptors lack a known antigen. Study outcomes and limitations: TCRB CDR3s were moderately but significantly shorter in Type 1 diabetes patients in all four CD4+ subsets.

Sequenced: naive CD4+ T cells from blood. The receptors were sampled from a man aged 18 to 30 with type 1 diabetes.

Concerning this clone: Germline and junction disagree at one end, which may indicate a read error. The V gene is TRBV2, the J gene TRBJ2-1, with 7 nucleotides matching TRBD2. Germline V gene sequence: CDR1 SNHLY, CDR2 FYNNEI. The CDR3 sequence is 13 residues long. CDR3 loop: CASSGAGYNEQFF. CDR3 in DNA: TGTGCGAGCAGCGGGGCCGGCTACAATGAGCAGTTCTTC.

The sample holds a few counts of this clone. In DNA form, the CDR3 reads TGTGCCAGTACTAAAGACAGGCTCTACGAGCAGTACTTC. Protein: CASTKDRLYEQYF. The V and J genes are TRBV19 and TRBJ2-7, with a tentative D call TRBD1 (6 bases). The V end was cut by 7 bases, the J end by 3 bases, with 13 bases between. The CDR3 is 13 residues long. Germline V gives CDR1 LNHDA, CDR2 SQIVND (reference sequence).

This clone has only a few counts. Other DNA sequences in the same sample also yield this CDR3. The J gene is TRBJ2-3, the V gene TRBV2, with a tentative D call TRBD1 (6 bases). The CDR3 runs 15 residues. Germline lookup yields CDR1 SNHLY and CDR2 FYNNEI. Trimming cost V 3 bases and J 3 bases, with 13 bases left between them. The chain's CDR3 is CASSEGAGGTDTQYF. CDR3 nucleotides: TGTGCCAGCAGTGAGGGGGCAGGCGGGACAGATACGCAGTATTTT.

The sample holds a few counts of this clone. This sequence joins TRBV29-1 and TRBJ1-4; D call uncertain. Germline loops: CDR1 SQVTM, CDR2 ANQGSEA. The CDR3 contains 10 residues. Between the trimmed V and J ends, which lost 5 bases and 8 bases, there was a span of 6 bases. The CDR3 loop reads CSVRGEKLFF. CDR3 DNA: TGCAGCGTTCGGGGAGAAAAACTGTTTTTT.

The V gene is TRBV6-5, the J gene TRBJ1-2, with D perhaps TRBD1 (5 bases). V was pared by 2 bases and J by 3 bases, with 10 bases between. CDR1 is MNHEY, CDR2 SVGAGI, per germline. This CDR3 is 14 amino acids long. CDR3: CASSYADSYYGYTF. In nucleotides, the CDR3 is TGTGCCAGCAGTTACGCCGACAGTTACTATGGCTACACCTTC.

V is TRBV7-3 and J is TRBJ2-5; no firm D call. The V and J ends lost 2 bases and 4 bases respectively, with 8 bases between them. This CDR3 contains 13 residues. Germline V lookup: CDR1 SGHTA, CDR2 FQGTGA. The DNA for the CDR3 is TGTGCCAGCAGCTTAGCCTCGGGAGAGACCCAGTACTTC. It yields the protein CASSLASGETQYF.

The J gene is TRBJ2-5, the V gene TRBV2; a weak D match, TRBD1 (6 bases). From germline, CDR1 is SNHLY and CDR2 FYNNEI. V was cut by 7 bases and J by 4 bases, with 16 bases left in between. CDR3 length equals 14 residues. The CDR3 protein is CASTLGRGRETQYF. The CDR3 nucleotides are TGTGCCAGCACCCTAGGCAGGGGTAGAGAGACCCAGTACTTC.

The sample holds a few counts of this clone. The V gene is TRBV6-5, the J gene TRBJ2-3, with TRBD1 matching over 8 bases. This CDR3 contains 15 residues. With 6 bases clipped from V and 2 bases from J, the junction kept 7 bases outside the gene matches. Germline V gene sequence: CDR1 MNHEY, CDR2 SVGAGI. CDR3 sequence (DNA): TGTGCCAGCAGGCCACAGGGGGGCCACACAGATACGCAGTATTTT. This sequence encodes CASRPQGGHTDTQYF.

There are a few counts of this clone. The chain combines TRBV30 with TRBJ1-1; D might be TRBD1 (6 bases). Trimming removed 4 bases at V and 2 bases at J, with 11 bases between. The CDR3 runs to 13 residues. The germline CDR1 and CDR2 sequences are GTSNPN and SVGIG (reference sequence). CDR3 DNA sequence: TGTGCCTGGAAGGGGGAAGGAAACACTGAAGCTTTCTTT. Amino acids: CAWKGEGNTEAFF.

This clone showed up just a few times. The rearrangement links TRBV7-2 to TRBJ2-1; no definite D call. The length of the CDR3 is 15 residues. V was pared by 5 bases and J by 5 bases, with 16 bases between. Germline V CDR1 and CDR2: SGHTA, FQGNSA. The CDR3 is CASSPLGLRHNEQFF. Here the CDR3 DNA reads TGTGCCAGCAGCCCTCTTGGGCTGAGGCACAATGAGCAGTTCTTC.

This clone was counted between two and nine times. V and J are TRBV9 and TRBJ2-1; D remains ambiguous. The V gene lost 0 bases and the J gene lost 5 bases, with 9 bases spanning the gap. The CDR3 extends over 14 amino acids. Germline assignment: CDR1 SGDLS and CDR2 YYNGEE. The CDR3 is CASSVEAVHNEQFF. CDR3 DNA: TGTGCCAGCAGCGTAGAGGCGGTGCACAATGAGCAGTTCTTC.

This clone was counted only a few times. The chain has TRBV6-5 and TRBJ1-3; 8 bases are a match to TRBD1. Losses at the gene ends were 6 bases for V and 5 bases for J; bases not matched to a gene: 9. The germline gives CDR1 MNHEY, CDR2 SVGAGI. CDR3 size: 15 residues. CDR3 bases: TGTGCCAGCAGAAACCCCGGACAGGGACGAAACACCATATATTTT. Translating it yields CASRNPGQGRNTIYF.

The CDR3, as DNA: TGCAGCGTTACACGGACCGAGCAGTATTTT. Encoded protein: CSVTRTEQYF. This chain links TRBV29-1 with TRBJ2-3; D unclear. V was shortened by 5 bases and J by 11 bases, with 11 bases between the two germline ends. Germline V gene lookup returns CDR1 SQVTM and CDR2 ANQGSEA. The CDR3 is made up of 10 amino acids.

The V and J genes are TRBV18 and TRBJ2-3, with D perhaps TRBD2 (6 bases). V lost 6 bases, J lost 5 bases, and 18 bases lay in between. Germline V lookup: CDR1 KGHSH, CDR2 LQKENI. The CDR3 is made up of 15 amino acids. The CDR3 bases are TGTGCCAGCTCCCCATCGGGGGTAGCGGAAGATACGCAGTATTTT. This encodes CASSPSGVAEDTQYF. Using reference TRBV18 and TRBJ2-3 for the parts outside the CDR3, the full variable domain is NAGVMQNPRHLVRRRGQEARLRCSPMKGHSHVYWYRQLPEEGLKFMVYLQKENIIDESGMPKERFSAEFPKEGPSILRIQQVVRGDSAAYFCASSPSGVAEDTQYFGPGTRLTVL.

V and J are TRBV6-4 and TRBJ2-1; D might be TRBD1 (6 bases). The CDR3 is 15 amino acids. Germline V gene data show CDR1 as MRHNA and CDR2 as SNTAGT. Deletions cut 4 bases from V and 5 bases from J, with 15 bases between. The CDR3 coding sequence is TGTGCCAGCAGTGTCGCATTGGGGGCCAACAATGAGCAGTTCTTC. Protein sequence: CASSVALGANNEQFF.

V is TRBV5-4 and J is TRBJ1-1; D is perhaps TRBD1 (6 bases). V lost 4 bases, J lost 3 bases, and 16 bases lay in between. Germline values: CDR1 SGHNT, CDR2 YYREEE (reference sequence). The CDR3 spans 15 residues. The CDR3 DNA is TGTGCCAGCAGCCGCACGGGGGGGGCGGACACTGAAGCTTTCTTT. Amino acids: CASSRTGGADTEAFF.

Comment on this clone: The identical CDR3 is also encoded by other nucleotide sequences in the sample. The rearrangement links TRBV9 to TRBJ2-1; D is undetermined. Trimming removed 3 bases at V and 0 bases at J, with 7 bases between. Germline-derived CDR1 and CDR2 are SGDLS and YYNGEE. This CDR3 comprises 14 residues. The CDR3 here is CASSATGSYNEQFF. The CDR3 DNA sequence: TGTGCCAGCAGCGCTACCGGCTCCTACAATGAGCAGTTCTTC.

The genes are TRBV25-1 and TRBJ2-5; possible D gene TRBD2, 5 bases. V was pared by 6 bases and J by 7 bases, with 9 bases between. This CDR3 contains 11 residues. Germline CDR1 MGHDK, CDR2 SYGVNS. The CDR3 nucleotides read TGTGCCAGCAGCCGGGATAGGACCCAGTACTTC. Translation: CASSRDRTQYF.

This clone was counted between two and nine times. The chain carries TRBV10-3 and TRBJ2-4; tentative D call: TRBD1 (6 bases). Germline V gives CDR1 ENHRY, CDR2 SYGVKD. The ends were cut back, 0 bases at V and 7 bases at J, with 19 bases in the middle. The CDR3 is 17 amino acids. The CDR3 DNA follows: TGTGCCATCAGTGAGTCGTTGGGACATTCAACTTATAACATTCAGTACTTC. Translation: CAISESLGHSTYNIQYF.

This clone was picked up a small number of times. The gene calls are TRBV6-5 and TRBJ2-3, with a possible D match to TRBD1 (6 bases). V lost 0 bases, J lost 6 bases, and 16 bases lay in between. The germline V gene has CDR1 MNHEY and CDR2 SVGAGI. This CDR3 has 16 amino acids. The CDR3, as DNA: TGTGCCAGCAGTTACTCCGGGACATCCCGTACGGATACGCAGTATTTT. It specifies CASSYSGTSRTDTQYF.

This rearrangement joins TRBV30 to TRBJ1-3; the D gene is possibly TRBD1 (5 bases). V shed 0 bases and J shed 6 bases, with 6 bases lying between them. This CDR3 has 12 amino acids. Looked up from germline, CDR1 is GTSNPN and CDR2 is SVGIG (reference sequence). DNA of the CDR3: TGTGCCTGGAGTGTAGGGGCAAACACCATATATTTT. This gives the protein CAWSVGANTIYF.

A few counts support this clone. The chain recombines TRBV18 with TRBJ1-1, with a weak D call TRBD1 (5 bases). Germline CDR1 and CDR2: KGHSH and LQKENI. The CDR3 totals 14 residues. Trimming shortened V by 3 bases and J by 5 bases, and 13 bases separated the two germline ends. CDR3 protein: CASSPTDGGTEAFF. As DNA, the CDR3 is TGTGCCAGCTCACCGACGGACGGGGGTACTGAAGCTTTCTTT.

This chain connects TRBV28 to TRBJ2-7; 8 nucleotides match TRBD1. This CDR3 region has 14 residues. V lost 6 bases and J lost 2; bases outside the gene matches: 6. Germline V gene data show CDR1 as MDHEN and CDR2 as SYDVKM. CDR3 sequence reads: CASSPRDRPYEQYF. The CDR3 DNA reads as TGTGCCAGCAGCCCCCGGGACAGGCCCTACGAGCAGTACTTC.

The chain couples TRBV19 to TRBJ2-5; no clear D gene. The germline CDR1 and CDR2 sequences are LNHDA and SQIVND (reference sequence). The CDR3 contains 14 residues. V lost 1 base to trimming and J lost 1 base, with 7 bases between them. The CDR3, as DNA: TGTGCCAGTAGTATAGTCCGGAGCCAAGAGACCCAGTACTTC. This gives the protein CASSIVRSQETQYF. Complete variable domain (other parts from reference TRBV19 and TRBJ2-5): DGGITQSPKYLFRKEGQNVTLSCEQNLNHDAMYWYRQDPGQGLRLIYYSQIVNDFQKGDIAEGYSVSREKKESFPLTVTSAQKNPTAFYLCASSIVRSQETQYFGPGTRLLVL.

This clone was counted only a few times. The chain recombines TRBV5-4 with TRBJ2-7; 8 bases line up with TRBD1. From germline, CDR1 is SGHNT and CDR2 YYREEE (reference sequence). The trim removed 2 bases at V and 2 bases at J, leaving 6 bases unmatched. CDR3 length equals 15 residues. The CDR3 bases are TGTGCCAGCAGCTTTGGACAGGGCCCAACCTACGAGCAGTACTTC. This codes for CASSFGQGPTYEQYF.

This clone came up a few times. V is TRBV27 and J is TRBJ2-7, with D possibly being TRBD1 (7 bases). Per the germline V gene, CDR1 is MNHEY and CDR2 is SMNVEV (reference sequence). V gave up 6 bases and J gave up 1 base, with 13 bases separating them. This CDR3 has 14 amino acids. CDR3 sequence (DNA): TGTGCCAGCAGAGGGCAGGGGGGATCCTACGAGCAGTACTTC. Protein: CASRGQGGSYEQYF.

The chain is built from TRBV18 and TRBJ2-3; no reliable D call. The CDR3 runs to 14 residues. Trimming took off 1 base at V and 6 bases at J, with 11 bases between the two ends. Looked up from germline, CDR1 is KGHSH and CDR2 is LQKENI. CDR3 DNA: TGTGCCAGCTCACCACGGGCCGTCGGGGATACGCAGTATTTT. It translates to CASSPRAVGDTQYF.

This chain connects TRBV4-2 to TRBJ1-2; a possible D gene is TRBD1 (6 bases). Germline V gene data show CDR1 as LGHNA and CDR2 as YNFKEQ. Trimming removed 3 bases from V and 8 bases from J, with 16 bases in between. The CDR3 loop spans 14 amino acids. DNA for the CDR3: TGTGCCAGCAGCCAGTCCGGGACACTCGCGGGCTACACCTTC. This translates into CASSQSGTLAGYTF.